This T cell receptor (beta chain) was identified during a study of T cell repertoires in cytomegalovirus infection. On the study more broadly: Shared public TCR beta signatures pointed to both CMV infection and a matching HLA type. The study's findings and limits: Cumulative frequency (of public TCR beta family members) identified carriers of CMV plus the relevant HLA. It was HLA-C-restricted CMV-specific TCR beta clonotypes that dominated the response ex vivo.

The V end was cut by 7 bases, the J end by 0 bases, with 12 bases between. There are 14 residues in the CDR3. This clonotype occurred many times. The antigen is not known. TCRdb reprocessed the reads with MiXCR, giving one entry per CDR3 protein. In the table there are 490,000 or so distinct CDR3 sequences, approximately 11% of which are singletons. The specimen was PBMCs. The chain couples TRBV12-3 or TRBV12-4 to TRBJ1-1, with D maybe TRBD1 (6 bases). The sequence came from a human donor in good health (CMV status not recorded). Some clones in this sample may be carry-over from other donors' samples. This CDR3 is CASKMTGLNTEAFF. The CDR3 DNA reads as TGTGCCAGCAAAATGACAGGCTTGAACACTGAAGCTTTCTTT.